These 31 T cell receptor beta chains originate from one sample sequenced in a study of Graves' ophthalmopathy and Graves' hyperthyroidism. Amplified material comprised TCR beta CDR3 regions derived from RNA transcripts. HTBI-primed RT-PCR formed the first round, and a multiplex PCR formed the second. TCRdb reprocessed the multiplex PCR reads via MiXCR and lists one record per CDR3 protein. The sample consists of more than 550,000 distinct CDR3 sequences, roughly two fifths of them appearing once. The sample was peripheral blood. Receptor source: an adult man with Graves' ophthalmopathy.

This clonotype was counted between two and nine times. The chain has TRBV12-3 or TRBV12-4 and TRBJ2-6; D is tentatively TRBD1 or TRBD2 (6 bases each). The ends were cut back, 5 bases at V and 0 bases at J, with 14 bases in the middle. The CDR3 loop spans 17 amino acids. The CDR3 nucleotides read TGTGCCAGCAGTATTGGGGGGCAGAACTCTGGGGCCAACGTCCTGACTTTC. Translation: CASSIGGQNSGANVLTF.

In this sample, this clonotype turned up many times. This chain links TRBV19 with TRBJ1-6; D uncertain. Germline CDR1 reads LNHDA; CDR2 reads SQIVND (reference sequence). V was shortened by 6 bases and J by 6 bases, with 12 bases between the two germline ends. CDR3 length: 14 amino acids. The CDR3 region has the DNA TGTGCCAGTAGCCCCGGACTGGGTAATTCACCCCTCCACTTT. Translating gives CASSPGLGNSPLHF.

This clonotype was seen ten or more times. This chain links TRBV2 with TRBJ1-6; no clear D. Germline V lookup: CDR1 SNHLY, CDR2 FYNNEI. V was shortened by 8 bases and J by 6 bases, with 11 bases between the two germline ends. The CDR3 runs to 13 residues. CDR3 nucleotides: TGTGCCAGCCACTTGGACCTTAATTCACCCCTCCACTTT. This translates into CASHLDLNSPLHF.

The chain uses TRBV7-3 and TRBJ2-7; 8 bases map to TRBD2. CDR3 length: 16 amino acids. Germline-derived CDR1 and CDR2 are SGHTA and FQGTGA. J gave up 7 bases and V 5 bases, and 16 bases lay outside the gene matches. The CDR3 coding sequence is TGTGCCAGCAGCCCCAGAGGCGGGACTAGGGGCAATGAGCAGTACTTC. Its protein product is CASSPRGGTRGNEQYF.

About this clonotype itself: A junction boundary mismatches the germline segment, possibly from a read error. J is TRBJ2-6 and V is TRBV10-3, with 10 bases identical to TRBD1. Germline loops: CDR1 ENHRY, CDR2 SYGVKD. The CDR3 runs 14 residues. The DNA for the CDR3 is TGTGCCATCAGTGAGTCAGGGACAGGGGACACTGAAGCTTTC. Amino acids: CAISESGTGDTEAF.

For this clonotype: Its ends do not fully match the called genes, so a read error is possible. The chain has TRBV9 and TRBJ1-2; D remains ambiguous. The length of the CDR3 is 13 residues. Germline V gives CDR1 SGDLS, CDR2 YYNGEE. The CDR3, as DNA: TGTGCCGGCAGGCCCCTGGATGGCTATGGCTACACCTTC. Protein product: CAGRPLDGYGYTF.

This sequence joins TRBV29-1 and TRBJ1-2; 7 bases map to TRBD1. The germline gives CDR1 SQVTM, CDR2 ANQGSEA. J lost 6 bases, V lost 4 bases, and 5 bases had no gene match. This CDR3 contains 12 residues. The CDR3 DNA follows: TGCAGCGTTGTCAAGGGGGCTGATGGCTACACCTTC. Translation: CSVVKGADGYTF.

This clonotype was found many times. The chain has TRBV15 and TRBJ2-7, with 7 bases matching TRBD2. The CDR3 extends over 17 amino acids. With V trimmed by 1 base and J by 4 bases, 13 bases remained unmatched. CDR1 LNHNV and CDR2 YYDKDF come from the germline V gene (reference sequence). The CDR3 sequence is CATSRVRASGGRYEQYF. The CDR3 region has the DNA TGTGCCACCAGCAGAGTCCGGGCTAGCGGAGGCAGATACGAGCAGTACTTC.

This clonotype was counted a few times. The chain carries TRBV7-2 and TRBJ1-2; D unclear. The CDR3 runs 14 residues. Trimming cost V 8 bases and J 3 bases, with 16 bases left between them. Germline V CDR1 and CDR2: SGHTA, FQGNSA. This CDR3 is CASVTYGVDYGYTF. CDR3 coding DNA: TGTGCCAGCGTGACTTACGGGGTTGACTATGGCTACACCTTC.

There are many counts of this clonotype. This chain joins TRBV7-8 and TRBJ2-7; TRBD1 matches 10 bases. V was clipped by 1 base and J by 4 bases; unmatched bases: 10. CDR1 and CDR2 (germline): SGHVS, FQNEAQ. The CDR3 loop spans 17 amino acids. This CDR3 reads CASSLVSERQGAYEQYF. DNA for the CDR3: TGTGCCAGCAGCTTAGTCTCAGAAAGACAGGGGGCATACGAGCAGTACTTC. The variable domain in full, completed from reference TRBV7-8 and TRBJ2-7, reads GAGVSQSPRYKVAKRGQDVALRCDPISGHVSLFWYQQALGQGPEFLTYFQNEAQLDKSGLPSDRFFAERPEGSVSTLKIQRTQQEDSAVYLCASSLVSERQGAYEQYFGPGTRLTVT.

This clonotype was observed at least ten times. V and J are TRBV7-2 and TRBJ2-7; possibly TRBD1 for D (6 bases). This CDR3 is 14 amino acids long. Between the trimmed V and J ends, which lost 4 bases and 5 bases, there was a span of 15 bases. Looked up from germline, CDR1 is SGHTA and CDR2 is FQGNSA. The CDR3 nucleotides are TGTGCCAGCAGCTCACTACAGGGATGGGACGAGCAGTACTTC. It encodes CASSSLQGWDEQYF. The full variable domain, completed using reference TRBV7-2 and TRBJ2-7, is GAGVSQSPSNKVTEKGKDVELRCDPISGHTALYWYRQSLGQGLEFLIYFQGNSAPDKSGLPSDRFSAERTGGSVSTLTIQRTQQEDSAVYLCASSSLQGWDEQYFGPGTRLTVT.

This clonotype has a count of ten or more. The V call is TRBV24-1, the J call TRBJ1-2; D not resolved. This CDR3 has 12 residues. V was clipped by 7 bases and J by 3 bases, with 8 bases between them. Germline lookup yields CDR1 KGHDR and CDR2 SFDVKD. The CDR3 here is CATRGSDYGYTF. CDR3 nucleotides: TGTGCCACCAGAGGTTCAGACTATGGCTACACCTTC.

This clonotype came up many times. The rearrangement links TRBV7-2 to TRBJ1-1; 8 bases fit TRBD1. The CDR3 loop spans 12 amino acids. Losses at the gene ends were 1 base for V and 10 bases for J; bases not matched to a gene: 2. The germline CDR1 and CDR2 sequences are SGHTA and FQGNSA. CDR3 protein: CASSLVGQGAFF. CDR3 nucleotides: TGTGCCAGCAGCTTAGTTGGACAGGGAGCTTTCTTT.

In its sample, this clonotype was seen a few times. V usage is TRBV6-5 and J usage is TRBJ1-2; D gene unclear. There are 13 residues in the CDR3. V was clipped by 2 bases and J by 9 bases, with 13 bases between them. CDR1 is MNHEY and CDR2 is SVGAGI in the germline V gene. CDR3 region: CASSYALKGSYTF. CDR3 DNA: TGTGCCAGCAGTTACGCCTTAAAGGGCAGCTACACCTTC.

Only one count was recorded for this clonotype. A far larger clone is off by one base, so a read error is likely. The chain joins TRBV7-2 to TRBJ2-7; D is undetermined. Between the trimmed V and J ends, which lost 8 bases and 2 bases, there was a span of 10 bases. Germline-derived CDR1 and CDR2 are SGHTA and FQGNSA. The length of the CDR3 is 12 residues. The CDR3 DNA reads TGTGCCAGCGGCTCAACCGCCTACGAGCAGTACTTC. Encoded protein: CASGSTAYEQYF.

V usage is TRBV4-2 and J usage is TRBJ1-1; 7 bases are a match to TRBD1. The germline V gene has CDR1 LGHNA and CDR2 YNFKEQ. V was clipped by 5 bases and J by 7 bases; unmatched bases: 16. The CDR3 contains 16 residues. The CDR3 nucleotides are TGTGCCAGCAGCGTAGGCGATTCCGGGACAGAAGTTGAAGCTTTCTTT. This encodes CASSVGDSGTEVEAFF.

In its sample, this clonotype was seen many times. The chain is built from TRBV9 and TRBJ1-2; D not resolved. Germline loops: CDR1 SGDLS, CDR2 YYNGEE. Trimming took off 0 bases at V and 2 bases at J, with 11 bases between the two ends. The CDR3 extends over 15 amino acids. Here the CDR3 DNA reads TGTGCCAGCAGCGTAGGTCCAGGATACAACTATGGCTACACCTTC. Its translation is CASSVGPGYNYGYTF.

In its sample, this clonotype was seen many times. V usage is TRBV10-3 and J usage is TRBJ2-2; possibly TRBD1 or TRBD2 for D (5 bases each). The V end lost 8 bases, the J end lost 6 bases, and 10 bases lay between the germline ends. Germline values: CDR1 ENHRY, CDR2 SYGVKD. The CDR3 sequence is 12 residues long. The CDR3 DNA follows: TGTGCCATCGAGGGGATCCCCGGGGAGCTGTTTTTT. It codes for CAIEGIPGELFF.

This rearrangement joins TRBV25-1 to TRBJ1-6; D uncertain. This CDR3 is built from 11 residues. V lost 6 bases and J lost 8, with 5 bases in between. Per the germline V gene, CDR1 is MGHDK and CDR2 is SYGVNS. CDR3 sequence reads: CASRLDSPLHF. The CDR3 bases are TGTGCCAGCAGGCTGGATTCACCCCTCCACTTT.

V gene TRBV11-1 combines with J gene TRBJ1-5; 9 bases fit TRBD1. Germline values: CDR1 SGHAT, CDR2 FQDESV (reference sequence). CDR3 size: 15 residues. V trimming: 5 bases; J trimming: 6 bases; junction bases outside the gene matches: 8. For the CDR3, the DNA is TGTGCCAGCAGCGGAGGGGACAGGGACGGTCAGCCCCAGCATTTT. It yields the protein CASSGGDRDGQPQHF.

Many counts were recorded for this clonotype. This chain joins TRBV7-8 and TRBJ2-5; D call uncertain. Looked up from germline, CDR1 is SGHVS and CDR2 is FQNEAQ. With 6 bases removed from V and 4 bases from J, the gap between germline ends came to 15 bases. The length of the CDR3 is 14 residues. The CDR3 DNA reads TGTGCCAGCAGGGTGACAAGGGTGGGAGAGACCCAGTACTTC. Translated, it gives CASRVTRVGETQYF.

This clonotype was seen only a few times. Its ends do not fully match the called genes, so a read error is possible. The chain carries TRBV5-1 and TRBJ1-2; D may be TRBD1 (5 bases). The germline gives CDR1 SGHRS, CDR2 YFSETQ. The CDR3 covers 15 residues. The CDR3 DNA is TGTGCCAGCAGCCCCGGCAGCAGGGTCAACTATGGCTACACCTTC. This encodes CASSPGSRVNYGYTF.

The chain uses TRBV25-1 and TRBJ1-1; D gene unclear. CDR3 size: 13 residues. Trimming cost V 8 bases and J 1 base, with 11 bases left between them. Per the germline V gene, CDR1 is MGHDK and CDR2 is SYGVNS. DNA for the CDR3: TGTGCCAGCTCCGGGAGCCCGAACACTGAAGCTTTCTTT. It translates to CASSGSPNTEAFF.

Comment on this clonotype: A much larger clone differs from this one at a single base, so this may be a read error. The rearrangement joins TRBV10-3 to TRBJ1-3, with D unclear. V was pared by 6 bases and J by 0 bases, with 9 bases between. Germline V lookup: CDR1 ENHRY, CDR2 SYGVKD. This CDR3 comprises 14 residues. CDR3 DNA: TGTGCCATCAGACCCGGGTACTCTGGAAACACCATATATTTT. This gives the protein CAIRPGYSGNTIYF.

This clonotype showed up many times. The V gene is TRBV20-1, the J gene TRBJ2-5; D is perhaps TRBD2 (6 bases). The CDR3 consists of 14 residues. Germline V gene data show CDR1 as DFQATT and CDR2 as SNEGSKA (reference sequence). V was shortened by 6 bases and J by 1 base, with 15 bases between the two germline ends. The CDR3 region is CSALLAYSQETQYF. The DNA of the CDR3 is TGCAGTGCCCTACTAGCATACTCCCAAGAGACCCAGTACTTC.

This clonotype showed up many times. The chain couples TRBV9 to TRBJ1-2; unclear D gene. Germline V gene lookup returns CDR1 SGDLS and CDR2 YYNGEE. The CDR3 is 17 amino acids. The V end was cut by 4 bases, the J end by 0 bases, with 19 bases between. The CDR3 coding sequence is TGTGCCAGCAGCTTCGGACCGGGAAGAGAGTCTAACTATGGCTACACCTTC. Translating gives CASSFGPGRESNYGYTF. The full variable domain, its missing parts supplied by reference TRBV9 and TRBJ1-2, is DSGVTQTPKHLITATGQRVTLRCSPRSGDLSVYWYQQSLDQGLQFLIQYYNGEERAKGNILERFSAQQFPDLHSELNLSSLELGDSALYFCASSFGPGRESNYGYTFGSGTRLTVV.

This clonotype was detected many times. The chain uses TRBV10-2 and TRBJ2-7, with no clear D. The CDR3 is made up of 11 amino acids. Germline assignment: CDR1 WSHSY and CDR2 SAAADI. Trimming removed 4 bases from V and 3 bases from J, with 4 bases in between. The CDR3: CASSGNYEQYF. CDR3 nucleotides: TGCGCCAGCAGTGGAAACTACGAGCAGTACTTC.

The chain uses TRBV12-3 or TRBV12-4 and TRBJ1-1; no clear D gene. The ends were cut back, 6 bases at V and 1 base at J, with 12 bases in the middle. CDR3 size: 14 residues. CDR3 DNA sequence: TGTGCCAGCAGCCACTGGTGGGAGAACACTGAAGCTTTCTTT. It encodes CASSHWWENTEAFF.

The chain employs TRBV9 and TRBJ1-3, with D unclear. Germline values: CDR1 SGDLS, CDR2 YYNGEE. Trimming cost V 3 bases and J 7 bases, with 11 bases left between them. The CDR3 runs 13 residues. The CDR3 protein is CASSDDLGNTIYF. CDR3 sequence (DNA): TGTGCCAGCAGCGACGACTTGGGGAACACCATATATTTT.

This clonotype was detected only a few times. The rearrangement links TRBV9 to TRBJ2-7, with 8 bases matching TRBD2. The trim removed 1 base at V and 4 bases at J, leaving 10 bases unmatched. CDR1 is SGDLS and CDR2 is YYNGEE in the germline V gene. The CDR3 runs to 16 residues. The CDR3 bases are TGTGCCAGCAGCGTACGGTCTAGCGGGCTTATTTACGAGCAGTACTTC. Translation: CASSVRSSGLIYEQYF.

This clonotype showed up just a few times. The CDR3 carries no conserved terminal phenylalanine or tryptophan, so it likely arises from a read error. No DNA is shown, since the ends of the CDR3 on it are uncertain; the CDR3 is the one TCRdb lists. V gene TRBV7-9 combines with J gene TRBJ2-5. Including both end residues, the CDR3 is 8 amino acids long. Germline V lookup: CDR1 SEHNR, CDR2 FQNEAQ (reference sequence). The CDR3 reads CASSFGQL.